This entry concerns a single TCR beta chain. What it recognizes is unknown. These data are taken from a study of shared clonotypes between healthy human individuals. From germline, CDR1 is MNHEY and CDR2 SMNVEV (reference sequence). The junction had 2 bases not matched to a gene; V was cut back by 6 bases and J by 2 bases. The CDR3 length is 15 residues. The study's findings and limits: Clonotype sharing among the donors was expected to vary with sequencing depth. A few donors held about 5% of naive CD4 clonotypes in common.

Sequencing was performed with immunoSEQ multiplex PCR; in TCRdb, only in-frame clones are kept and a portion is missing. The table has about 730,000 clones, around 77% seen once. This rearrangement joins TRBV27 to TRBJ2-2; 11 bases agree with TRBD2. The TCR sequence derives from a woman under 40 in good health. The sample comprised memory CD4+ T cells sorted from blood. The subset here: CD45RA-negative fraction. CDR3 sequence reads: CASRGLAGNTGELFF. The CDR3 bases are TGTGCCAGCAGAGGACTAGCGGGTAACACCGGGGAGCTGTTTTTT.